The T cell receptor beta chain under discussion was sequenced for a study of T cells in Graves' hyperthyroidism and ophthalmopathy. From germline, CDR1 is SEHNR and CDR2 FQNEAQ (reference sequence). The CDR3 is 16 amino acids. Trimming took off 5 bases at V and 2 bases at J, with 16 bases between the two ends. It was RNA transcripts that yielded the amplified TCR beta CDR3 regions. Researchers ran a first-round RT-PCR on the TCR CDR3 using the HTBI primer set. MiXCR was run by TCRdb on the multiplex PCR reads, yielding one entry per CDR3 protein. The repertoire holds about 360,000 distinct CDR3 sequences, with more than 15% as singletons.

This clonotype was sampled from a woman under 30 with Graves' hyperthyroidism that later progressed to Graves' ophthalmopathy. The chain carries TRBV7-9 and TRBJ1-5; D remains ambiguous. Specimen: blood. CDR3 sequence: CASSLDSHGGNQPQHF. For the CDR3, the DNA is TGTGCCAGCAGCCTCGACTCACATGGGGGCAATCAGCCCCAGCATTTT.